This T cell receptor beta chain was recovered during a study of Graves' ophthalmopathy and Graves' hyperthyroidism. Study background: Peripheral blood was gathered at the point of initial diagnosis, before any treatment started. Findings of the study overall: Using a 13-signature model, the authors split ophthalmopathy from stable hyperthyroidism, with approximately 88% sensitivity and 75% to 82% specificity.

Investigators amplified TCR beta CDR3 regions from RNA transcripts. HTBI primers were employed in first-round RT-PCR, then a second-round multiplex PCR followed. TCRdb used MiXCR to reprocess the multiplex PCR reads, holding one entry per CDR3 protein. The sample holds 400,000 to 500,000 distinct CDR3 sequences, about 21% seen once. There are 13 residues in the CDR3. This clonotype appeared a single time. Its antigen is not known. A much larger clone lies a single base off, so this may be a read error. None of the included patients had other autoimmune diseases, uncontrolled infections, pregnancy or lactation, as these led to exclusion.

This chain connects TRBV12-3 or TRBV12-4 to TRBJ1-2, with TRBD1 identical over 8 bases. The origin of this receptor is a woman between 18 and 30 years old with stable Graves' hyperthyroidism. The specimen sequenced was peripheral blood. As DNA, the CDR3 is TGTCCCAGCAGTTTCAGGACAGGGATTGGCTACACCTTC. Translation gives CPSSFRTGIGYTF.